The 18 T cell receptor beta chains below all came from one sample that was sequenced in a study of immune evolution from preneoplasia to lung adenocarcinoma (dated by TCRdb to the early 2020s). The library was prepared using the immunoSEQ multiplex PCR assay. As stored in TCRdb, this immuneACCESS dataset retains in-frame rearrangements with V and J assigned. A fraction of the clones does not appear; measured against another copy, unresolved V genes explain less than half of the discrepancy, and the remainder lacks a known reason. The sample yields roughly 5,000 clones; 81% were counted once. The ten largest clones add up to roughly 10% of the sample. Specimen: FFPE normal lung tissue adjacent to the tumor. These receptor sequences come from a person between 45 and 75 years old with lung adenocarcinoma.

This chain links TRBV5-6 with TRBJ1-1, with unresolved D. CDR1 and CDR2 (germline): SGHDT, YYEEEE. The CDR3 is made up of 14 amino acids. V was pared by 3 bases and J by 7 bases, with 16 bases between. DNA for the CDR3: TGTGCCAGCAGCTCCTCCTTTGTGACCTATGAAGCTTTCTTT. It yields the protein CASSSSFVTYEAFF.

Concerning this clone itself: The sample has other DNA sequences that encode this CDR3 too. The chain has TRBV2 and TRBJ1-5; D gene uncertain. Germline V lookup: CDR1 SNHLY, CDR2 FYNNEI. Deletions cut 5 bases from V and 2 bases from J, with 10 bases between. The CDR3 length is 14 residues. In DNA, the CDR3 is TGTGCCAGCAGTCGGTCTAGGGGCAATCAGCCCCAGCATTTT. Its translation: CASSRSRGNQPQHF.

The chain has TRBV18 and TRBJ1-5; D uncertain. The germline gives CDR1 KGHSH, CDR2 LQKENI. Trimming stripped 3 bases from V and 7 bases from J, with 10 bases between. The CDR3 loop spans 13 amino acids. The CDR3 sequence: CASSPSPRQPQHF. The CDR3 region has the DNA TGTGCCAGCTCACCGTCCCCGCGCCAGCCCCAGCATTTT.

This chain uses TRBV11-3 with TRBJ1-4; no clear D gene. Per germline, CDR1 SGHNT and CDR2 YENEEA. V was pared by 1 base and J by 12 bases, with 18 bases between. The CDR3 is 15 amino acids. Here the CDR3 DNA reads TGTGCCAGCAGCTTAGCCGCCTTTACGGATCAGGAACTGTTTTTT. Its translation: CASSLAAFTDQELFF.

The rearrangement uses TRBV29-1 and TRBJ2-3, with 7 bases aligning to TRBD1. Trimming took 4 bases from V and 1 from J; bases not matched to a gene: 2. Germline V CDR1 and CDR2: SQVTM, ANQGSEA. The CDR3 is 13 amino acids. The CDR3 bases are TGCAGCGTTGTAACAGGGGGCACAGATACGCAGTATTTT. It is translated as CSVVTGGTDTQYF.

The V gene is TRBV18, the J gene TRBJ2-2; 11 nucleotides match TRBD2. Germline V gives CDR1 KGHSH, CDR2 LQKENI. With V trimmed by 6 bases and J by 5 bases, 5 bases remained unmatched. CDR3 size: 15 residues. CDR3 protein: CASSRGTSGTGELFF. CDR3 DNA sequence: TGTGCCAGCTCCCGTGGGACTAGCGGTACCGGGGAGCTGTTTTTT.

The rearrangement links TRBV19 to TRBJ2-3; the match to TRBD1 covers 7 bases. CDR1 and CDR2 (germline): LNHDA, SQIVND (reference sequence). The V gene end was trimmed by 4 bases and the J gene end by 2 bases; junction bases not matched to a gene: 6. This CDR3 is 15 amino acids long. The chain's CDR3 is CASSTSGQYTDTQYF. The CDR3 DNA follows: TGTGCCAGTAGTACGTCGGGACAGTACACAGATACGCAGTATTTT.

V is TRBV6-1 and J is TRBJ2-3; 11 bases agree with TRBD2. Germline V lookup: CDR1 MNHNS, CDR2 SASEGT. Trimming took 6 bases from V and 4 from J; bases not matched to a gene: 6. The CDR3 is 15 amino acids. CDR3 bases: TGTGCCAGCAGGGGAGGGACTAGCGGTTCAGATACGCAGTATTTT. It codes for CASRGGTSGSDTQYF.

This clone was recorded a few times. The V and J genes are TRBV6-4 and TRBJ1-1; 10 nucleotides line up with TRBD1. The germline V gene has CDR1 MRHNA and CDR2 SNTAGT. V shed 6 bases and J 1 base; nucleotides not matched to a gene: 8. The CDR3 covers 16 residues. The CDR3 is CASRPGTGAGNTEAFF. The CDR3, as DNA: TGTGCCAGCAGGCCCGGGACAGGGGCTGGGAACACTGAAGCTTTCTTT.

This clone is large by share. J is TRBJ2-1 and V is TRBV6-4; a possible D gene is TRBD2 (6 bases). The V gene lost 5 bases and the J gene lost 9 bases, with 17 bases spanning the gap. CDR1 and CDR2 from the germline V gene are MRHNA and SNTAGT. This CDR3 comprises 14 residues. The CDR3 DNA is TGTGCCAGCAGTCGGTCGGGAGTGGAGGGTGAGCAGTTCTTC. It specifies CASSRSGVEGEQFF.

The chain carries TRBV30 and TRBJ2-3; unclear D gene. Germline-derived CDR1 and CDR2 are GTSNPN and SVGIG (reference sequence). This CDR3 is 13 amino acids long. V lost 1 base, J lost 2 bases, and 7 bases lay in between. CDR3 sequence reads: CAWSGVSTDTQYF. The CDR3 DNA sequence: TGTGCCTGGAGTGGGGTATCCACAGATACGCAGTATTTT.

The chain couples TRBV7-6 to TRBJ2-1; TRBD1 aligns across 10 bases. The CDR3 loop spans 15 amino acids. From germline, CDR1 is SGHVS and CDR2 FNYEAQ. The V gene end was trimmed by 3 bases and the J gene end by 4 bases; junction bases not matched to a gene: 3. CDR3 residues: CASSFGQGGYNEQFF. CDR3 nucleotides: TGTGCCAGCAGCTTCGGACAGGGGGGTTACAATGAGCAGTTCTTC.

V is TRBV4-2 and J is TRBJ1-2; TRBD1 is a possible D gene (6 bases). CDR1 LGHNA and CDR2 YNFKEQ come from the germline V gene. Trimming left V 0 bases short and J 8 bases short, with 13 bases between. The CDR3 contains 14 residues. For the CDR3, the DNA is TGTGCCAGCAGCCAAGATCTGGGGGGCTCCGGCTACACCTTC. Translation: CASSQDLGGSGYTF.

The chain is built from TRBV27 and TRBJ2-7; the match to TRBD1 covers 7 bases. CDR1 and CDR2 from the germline V gene are MNHEY and SMNVEV (reference sequence). The CDR3 sequence is 17 residues long. The junction had 15 bases not matched to a gene; V was cut back by 4 bases and J by 3 bases. The CDR3 protein is CASSSLRKTGMIYEQYF. The CDR3 DNA reads TGTGCCAGCAGTTCCCTACGTAAGACAGGGATGATCTACGAGCAGTACTTC.

This clone has more than one count but fewer than ten. The J gene is TRBJ2-5, the V gene TRBV25-1; TRBD1 is a possible D gene (5 bases). The germline gives CDR1 MGHDK, CDR2 SYGVNS. The CDR3 covers 14 residues. V was clipped by 3 bases and J by 5 bases, with 13 bases between them. As DNA, the CDR3 is TGTGCCAGCAGTGATAGCAGGGCCAGGGAGACCCAGTACTTC. Amino acid sequence: CASSDSRARETQYF.

The chain has TRBV4-2 and TRBJ2-7; TRBD2 matches at 12 bases. The ends lost 0 bases at V and 2 bases at J; junction bases unmatched: 2. In germline, CDR1 is LGHNA, CDR2 YNFKEQ. The CDR3 spans 16 residues. This CDR3 is CASSQDLAGGPYEQYF. The CDR3 DNA reads TGTGCCAGCAGCCAAGACCTAGCGGGAGGGCCCTACGAGCAGTACTTC.

The chain uses TRBV11-2 and TRBJ2-4; 10 nucleotides match TRBD2. Trimming cost V 4 bases and J 0 bases; bases outside gene matches: 9. The germline CDR1 and CDR2 sequences are SGHAT and FQNNGV. This CDR3 region has 18 residues. The CDR3: CASSSSSGSVGAKNIQYF. Written as DNA, the CDR3 is TGTGCCAGCAGCTCATCTAGCGGGAGCGTGGGAGCCAAAAACATTCAGTACTTC.

The CDR3 DNA follows: TGTGCCTGGAGTCTGTCTGACTATGGCTACACCTTC. Protein sequence: CAWSLSDYGYTF. The V and J genes are TRBV30 and TRBJ1-2; D remains unclear. This CDR3 comprises 12 residues. The germline V gene has CDR1 GTSNPN and CDR2 SVGIG (reference sequence). The ends were cut back, 2 bases at V and 3 bases at J, with 7 bases in the middle.